This T cell receptor (beta chain) appears in the sequencing data of a study of PD-1 blockade in classical Hodgkin lymphoma. Findings and caveats of the study: Possible causes of repertoire differences, disease activity or prior therapy, remain undefined.

This clone occurred once. Its antigen is not known. The time point here: cycle 4 day 1 (C4D1), after more than five weeks of nivolumab. After autologous stem cell transplantation all patients relapsed, and prior brentuximab vedotin exposure differed between cohorts. The V end lost 3 bases, the J end lost 2 bases, and 12 bases lay between the germline ends. CDR3 length equals 15 residues. Germline V gives CDR1 SGHRS, CDR2 YFSETQ. This table comes from immunoSEQ multiplex PCR, and its TCRdb copy is limited to in-frame clones, with some not included. The data contain some 86,000 clones, approximately 90% of them seen just once; the ten biggest clones take up around 2.9%.

This chain connects TRBV5-1 to TRBJ2-1, with D maybe TRBD2 (5 bases). This receptor was obtained from a human donor with classical Hodgkin lymphoma. Material: peripheral blood mononuclear cells (PBMCs), obtained before the fourth cycle of nivolumab. The CDR3 DNA reads TGCGCCAGCAGCTCTGCTCCCGGGACCTACAATGAGCAGTTCTTC. It translates to CASSSAPGTYNEQFF.